This T cell receptor beta chain was captured by sequencing in a study of blood T cell repertoires in COVID-19. The overall study: In each case, the material was cDNA or gDNA derived from T cells, B-cell-depleted T cells, or PBMCs.

Germline CDR1 SGHVS, CDR2 FQNEAQ. The CDR3 contains 17 residues. V lost 4 bases and J lost 1, with 17 bases in between. Method: immunoSEQ multiplex PCR; TCRdb's copy keeps in-frame clones and lacks some. The data contain hundreds of thousands of clones, approximately 90% of them singletons. The sequence was obtained from a young woman with active or convalescent COVID-19. The rearrangement uses TRBV7-8 and TRBJ1-3, with D possibly being TRBD1 (5 bases). Sequences were obtained from peripheral blood. The DNA for the CDR3 is TGTGCCAGCAGCTCTCTGATAGCAGGGTGGTCTGGAAACACCATATATTTT. This sequence encodes CASSSLIAGWSGNTIYF.